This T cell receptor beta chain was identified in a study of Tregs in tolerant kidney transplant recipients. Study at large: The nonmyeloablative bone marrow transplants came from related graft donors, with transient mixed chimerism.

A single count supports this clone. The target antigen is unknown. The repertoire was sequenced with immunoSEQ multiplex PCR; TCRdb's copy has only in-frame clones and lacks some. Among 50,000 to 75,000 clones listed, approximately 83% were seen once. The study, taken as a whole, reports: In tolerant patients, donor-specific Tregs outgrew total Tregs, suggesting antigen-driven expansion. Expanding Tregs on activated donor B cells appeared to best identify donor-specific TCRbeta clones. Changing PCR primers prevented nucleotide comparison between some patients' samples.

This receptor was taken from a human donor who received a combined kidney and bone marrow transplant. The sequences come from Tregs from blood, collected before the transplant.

CDR3 bases: TGTGCCAGCAGGGGGGGCGGCGGGAAAGGCCACGAGCAGTACTTC. This sequence encodes CASRGGGGKGHEQYF. The genes are TRBV25-1 and TRBJ2-7; the D gene could be TRBD1 or TRBD2 (6 bases each). The CDR3 extends over 15 amino acids. Trimming stripped 6 bases from V and 5 bases from J, with 20 bases between. From germline, CDR1 is MGHDK and CDR2 SYGVNS.